This T cell receptor beta chain was recorded in a study of identical twins. Findings and caveats of the study: Fewer insertions were carried by abundant cord blood beta clonotypes, but none was seen in memory repertoires.

This CDR3 is 14 amino acids long. V was trimmed by 5 bases and J by 5 bases, leaving 12 bases between them. It was template switching that added a universal primer site, and there were unique molecular identifiers on the cDNA. One entry per CDR3 protein results from TCRdb running MiXCR on the 5' RACE reads. Among about 530,000 distinct CDR3 sequences listed, approximately 20% were seen once. There are many counts of this clonotype. Its antigen is not identified. The same data also contributed to another study, on yellow fever vaccine responses in identical twins. From that report: Twins' vaccine T cell responses reportedly seemed partly convergent and partly personalized.

Material: CD4+ T cells sorted from blood. The sequence derives from a woman between 18 and 30 years old in good health. V and J are TRBV12-3 or TRBV12-4 and TRBJ2-2; D not resolved. The DNA for the CDR3 is TGTGCCAGCAGTCCCCTCAGTTCGACCGGGGAGCTGTTTTTT. Translation gives CASSPLSSTGELFF.